This T cell receptor (beta chain) was sequenced during a study of OX40 agonist ivuxolimab in advanced cancers. Study-wide context: A male proportion of 82.7% was recorded, with mean age around 62 years and range roughly 23 to 85.

The CDR3 is 16 residues long. V lost 0 bases and J lost 9; bases outside the gene matches: 13. Germline CDR1 reads GTSNPN; CDR2 reads SVGIG (reference sequence). The data were produced by immunoSEQ multiplex PCR, yet TCRdb's version contains in-frame clones alone and is incomplete. The sample includes under 50,000 clones, roughly nine tenths seen only once; the top ten take less than 60%. The clonotype originates from an adult with an advanced solid tumor such as melanoma, head and neck, liver or kidney cancer. Here the sequenced sample was CD4+ or CD8+ T cells sorted from blood, taken in a trial of the OX40 agonist ivuxolimab. The V and J genes are TRBV30 and TRBJ2-3; 9 bases are shared with TRBD2. CDR3 sequence: CAWSVPVGAGGQTQYF. The CDR3 nucleotides read TGTGCCTGGAGTGTACCCGTGGGAGCGGGGGGCCAGACGCAGTATTTT.